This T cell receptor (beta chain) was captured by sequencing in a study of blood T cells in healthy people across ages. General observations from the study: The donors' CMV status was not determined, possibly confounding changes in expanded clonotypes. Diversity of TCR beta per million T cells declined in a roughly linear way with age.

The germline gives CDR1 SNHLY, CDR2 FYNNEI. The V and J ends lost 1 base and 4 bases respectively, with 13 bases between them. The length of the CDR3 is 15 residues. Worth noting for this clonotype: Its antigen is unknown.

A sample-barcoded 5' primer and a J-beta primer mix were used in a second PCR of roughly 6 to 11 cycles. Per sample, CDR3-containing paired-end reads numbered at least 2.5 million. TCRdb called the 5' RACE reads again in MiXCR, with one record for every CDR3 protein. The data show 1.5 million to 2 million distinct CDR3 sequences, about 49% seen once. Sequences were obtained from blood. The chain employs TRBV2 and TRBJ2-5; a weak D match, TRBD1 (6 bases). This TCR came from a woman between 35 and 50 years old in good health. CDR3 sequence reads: CASSEEARGAETQYF. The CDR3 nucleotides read TGTGCCAGCAGTGAAGAAGCCAGGGGAGCAGAGACCCAGTACTTC.